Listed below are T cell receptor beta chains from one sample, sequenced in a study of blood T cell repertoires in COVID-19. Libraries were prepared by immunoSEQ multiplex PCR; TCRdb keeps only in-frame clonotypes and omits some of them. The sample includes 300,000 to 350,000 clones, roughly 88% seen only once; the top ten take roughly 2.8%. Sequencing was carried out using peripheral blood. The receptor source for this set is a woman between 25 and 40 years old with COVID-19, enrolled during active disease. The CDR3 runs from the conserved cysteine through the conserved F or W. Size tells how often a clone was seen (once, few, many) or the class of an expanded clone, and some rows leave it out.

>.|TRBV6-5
CASIGSGRGNEQFF
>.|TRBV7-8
CASSARLAGVGNEQFF
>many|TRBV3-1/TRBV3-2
CASSRELAGGDNEQFF
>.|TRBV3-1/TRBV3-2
CASSQNSATSGTGETQYF
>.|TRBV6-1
CASSDEGVPYDYGYTF
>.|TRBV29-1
CSVDIGLGAYEQYF
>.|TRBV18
CASSPGIGTGTDTQYF
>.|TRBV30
CAWGRGVATNEKLFF
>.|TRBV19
CASSIVQGSTEAFF
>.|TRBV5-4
CASSQGLAGYNEQFF
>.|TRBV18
CASSLVAGPPDTQYF
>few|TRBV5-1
CASSWTGVDTGELFF
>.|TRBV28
CASSQPLLRGGYGYTF
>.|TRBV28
CASSLQTGHQPQHF
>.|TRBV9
CASSFQGGTGELFF
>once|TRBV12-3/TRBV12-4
CASSLLQYGYTF
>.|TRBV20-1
CSASSFRAEPKIEQYF
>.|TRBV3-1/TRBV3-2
CASSPQMEGLAGGRRNEQFF
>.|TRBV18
CASSEGQGNSGNTIYF
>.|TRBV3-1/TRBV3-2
CASSLGTGNYGYTF
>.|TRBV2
CASSEGARGTGEAFF
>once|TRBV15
CATSRGLVGLSYEQYF
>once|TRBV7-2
CASSLVEGTNTGELFF
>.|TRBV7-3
CASSLMGQGVQYF
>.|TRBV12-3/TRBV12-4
CASRSEGEGYTF
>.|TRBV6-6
CASSLDKNTEAFF
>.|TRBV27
CASSILRGTEAFF
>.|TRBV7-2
CASSQETGGHQPQHF
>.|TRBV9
CASSDRVVGNNEQFF